One and the same sample provided the 19 T cell receptor beta chains below, sequenced in a study of cytomegalovirus exposure and HLA in healthy donors. 13 Jbeta primers and 60 Vbeta primers were used for the PCR. Libraries were prepared by immunoSEQ multiplex PCR; TCRdb keeps only in-frame clonotypes and omits some of them. The sample lists 110,000 to 150,000 clones, around 79% seen once, with approximately 3% in the top ten. The sequenced sample consisted of PBMCs. All receptors come from a female donor in good health and CMV-seronegative.

This chain connects TRBV7-9 to TRBJ2-1; D remains unclear. The length of the CDR3 is 12 residues. V lost 5 bases, J lost 6 bases, and 8 bases lay in between. The germline V gene encodes CDR1 SEHNR and CDR2 FQNEAQ (reference sequence). The CDR3 sequence: CASSPDFNEQFF. CDR3 DNA: TGTGCCAGCAGCCCCGACTTCAATGAGCAGTTCTTC.

This chain connects TRBV5-4 to TRBJ2-3; TRBD2 agrees at 10 bases. This CDR3 contains 17 residues. V trimming: 4 bases; J trimming: 3 bases; junction bases outside the gene matches: 11. Germline V gives CDR1 SGHNT, CDR2 YYREEE (reference sequence). CDR3 nucleotides: TGTGCCAGCAGCATAGCCGCAGCGGGGGGGCCTACAGATACGCAGTATTTT. It is translated as CASSIAAAGGPTDTQYF.

The J gene is TRBJ1-5, the V gene TRBV19; possibly TRBD1 for D (5 bases). Germline V gene lookup returns CDR1 LNHDA and CDR2 SQIVND (reference sequence). CDR3 length equals 15 residues. V was cut by 9 bases and J by 0 bases, with 15 bases left in between. DNA for the CDR3: TGTGCCAGCCATAGGGAGGGGTATAGCAATCAGCCCCAGCATTTT. Translating it yields CASHREGYSNQPQHF.

The chain couples TRBV11-1 to TRBJ2-3; 8 bases fit TRBD2. Germline V CDR1 and CDR2: SGHAT, FQDESV (reference sequence). V lost 7 bases, J lost 2 bases, and 5 bases stayed unmatched. CDR3 size: 14 residues. The CDR3 sequence: CASKSGGTTDTQYF. The DNA of the CDR3 is TGTGCCAGCAAAAGCGGGGGTACCACAGATACGCAGTATTTT.

This chain uses TRBV4-3 with TRBJ1-2; the match to TRBD1 covers 8 bases. J gave up 2 bases and V 0 bases, and 2 bases lay outside the gene matches. CDR1 LGHNA and CDR2 YSLEER come from the germline V gene. This CDR3 contains 15 residues. CDR3 nucleotides: TGCGCCAGCAGCCAAGATGGGACAGGAAACTATGGCTACACCTTC. Translated, it gives CASSQDGTGNYGYTF.

CDR3 nucleotides: TGTGCCAGCAGTAGACAGGTTAATGAAAAACTGTTTTTT. Residues: CASSRQVNEKLFF. This rearrangement joins TRBV6-6 to TRBJ1-4; TRBD1 is a possible D gene (6 bases). The V gene's germline CDR1 is MNHNY and CDR2 SVGAGI (reference sequence). V gave up 5 bases and J gave up 4 bases, with 8 bases separating them. This CDR3 has 13 amino acids.

The chain employs TRBV28 and TRBJ2-5, with TRBD2 matching over 8 bases. The CDR3 is made up of 15 amino acids. Trimming cost V 6 bases and J 1 base; bases outside gene matches: 7. Germline V lookup: CDR1 MDHEN, CDR2 SYDVKM. CDR3 amino acids: CASRRAGESQETQYF. In nucleotides, the CDR3 is TGTGCCAGCAGACGAGCGGGGGAGTCCCAAGAGACCCAGTACTTC.

The gene calls are TRBV4-3 and TRBJ2-7; D may be TRBD2 (5 bases). Trimming took 0 bases from V and 0 from J, leaving 9 bases between them. The V gene's germline CDR1 is LGHNA and CDR2 YSLEER. The CDR3 length is 15 residues. The CDR3 nucleotides are TGCGCCAGCAGCCAAGATCAAACTAGCTCCTACGAGCAGTACTTC. It codes for CASSQDQTSSYEQYF.

This clone was seen more than once but under ten times. The V call is TRBV15, the J call TRBJ1-1; the D is unclear. This CDR3 has 14 amino acids. Germline V gene data show CDR1 as LNHNV and CDR2 as YYDKDF (reference sequence). The V and J ends lost 1 base and 2 bases respectively, with 8 bases between them. The CDR3 region is CATSRGQVNTEAFF. As DNA, the CDR3 is TGTGCCACCAGCAGAGGGCAGGTCAACACTGAAGCTTTCTTT.

In regard to this clone: One end of the junction fails to match germline, which may point to a read error. The chain carries TRBV7-7 and TRBJ2-1, with 8 bases that match TRBD1. CDR1 SSHAT and CDR2 FNYEAQ come from the germline V gene (reference sequence). The CDR3 is 14 residues long. CDR3 amino acids: CASSLGQANNEQFF. CDR3 coding DNA: TGTGCTAGCAGCCTGGGACAGGCGAACAATGAGCAGTTCTTC.

The chain employs TRBV11-3 and TRBJ2-7, with D unresolved. Looked up from germline, CDR1 is SGHNT and CDR2 is YENEEA. The V end was cut by 2 bases, the J end by 1 base, with 6 bases between. This CDR3 region has 13 residues. The DNA for the CDR3 is TGTGCCAGCAGCTTAACAGTTTCCTACGAGCAGTACTTC. Its translation is CASSLTVSYEQYF.

The V and J genes are TRBV7-9 and TRBJ2-5; 8 bases agree with TRBD2. With 5 bases clipped from V and 5 bases from J, the junction kept 13 bases outside the gene matches. Germline V gene lookup returns CDR1 SEHNR and CDR2 FQNEAQ (reference sequence). The CDR3 extends over 16 amino acids. The CDR3: CASSNVLSGSGETQYF. The CDR3 region has the DNA TGTGCCAGCAGCAATGTCCTCAGCGGGAGCGGGGAGACCCAGTACTTC.

The chain links TRBV28 to TRBJ2-7, with D perhaps TRBD1 (5 bases). The V gene's germline CDR1 is MDHEN and CDR2 SYDVKM. CDR3 size: 18 residues. V was clipped by 6 bases and J by 4 bases, with 28 bases between them. CDR3 sequence reads: CASRLGASGPVFWYEQYF. CDR3 in DNA: TGTGCCAGCAGGCTAGGGGCCTCCGGTCCTGTCTTTTGGTACGAGCAGTACTTC. The full variable domain, rest sourced from reference TRBV28 and TRBJ2-7, is DVKVTQSSRYLVKRTGEKVFLECVQDMDHENMFWYRQDPGLGLRLIYFSYDVKMKEKGDIPEGYSVSREKKERFSLILESASTNQTSMYLCASRLGASGPVFWYEQYFGPGTRLTVT.

The chain carries TRBV7-2 and TRBJ1-2; 7 positions agree with TRBD1. The ends lost 5 bases at V and 0 bases at J; junction bases unmatched: 3. The CDR3 has 14 amino acids. The germline gives CDR1 SGHTA, CDR2 FQGNSA. For the CDR3, the DNA is TGTGCCAGCAGCCCCGGACAGGCTAACTATGGCTACACCTTC. Translating gives CASSPGQANYGYTF. The full variable domain, with the rest looked up from reference TRBV7-2 and TRBJ1-2, is GAGVSQSPSNKVTEKGKDVELRCDPISGHTALYWYRQSLGQGLEFLIYFQGNSAPDKSGLPSDRFSAERTGGSVSTLTIQRTQQEDSAVYLCASSPGQANYGYTFGSGTRLTVV.

This clone was seen only once. The chain couples TRBV10-3 to TRBJ2-7, with D possibly TRBD1 on 6 matching bases. This CDR3 comprises 13 residues. Trimming stripped 10 bases from V and 5 bases from J, with 18 bases between. CDR1 and CDR2 from the germline V gene are ENHRY and SYGVKD. CDR3 residues: CATTRDTLNEQYF. In nucleotides, the CDR3 is TGTGCCACGACCCGGGACACTCTCAACGAGCAGTACTTC.

This chain links TRBV28 with TRBJ2-4, with D maybe TRBD1 (6 bases). V shed 5 bases and J shed 14 bases, with 16 bases lying between them. The CDR3 length is 12 residues. Germline V gene data show CDR1 as MDHEN and CDR2 as SYDVKM. Here the CDR3 reads CASSEARDTKYF. CDR3 sequence (DNA): TGTGCCAGCAGTGAAGCCCGGGACACAAAGTACTTC.

CDR3 bases: TGCGCCAGCAGCCAAGATGGGGCAGGGGATCACCCCACAGATACGCAGTATTTT. Amino acids: CASSQDGAGDHPTDTQYF. The chain employs TRBV4-3 and TRBJ2-3; D is possibly TRBD1 (6 bases). Looked up from germline, CDR1 is LGHNA and CDR2 is YSLEER. Trimming took off 0 bases at V and 2 bases at J, with 18 bases between the two ends. This CDR3 has 18 residues.

The chain links TRBV7-2 to TRBJ2-3; 7 nucleotides agree with TRBD1. V lost 5 bases and J lost 4; bases outside the gene matches: 9. The length of the CDR3 is 15 residues. Germline-derived CDR1 and CDR2 are SGHTA and FQGNSA. CDR3 in DNA: TGTGCCAGCAGCCTCACAGGGGTTAGGGCAGATACGCAGTATTTT. This gives the protein CASSLTGVRADTQYF.

This chain links TRBV28 with TRBJ1-1; TRBD1 agrees at 8 bases. The CDR3 covers 16 residues. With V trimmed by 3 bases and J by 5 bases, 11 bases remained unmatched. CDR1 is MDHEN and CDR2 is SYDVKM in the germline V gene. The CDR3 sequence: CASSFRGRGHLTEAFF. CDR3 coding DNA: TGTGCCAGCAGTTTCAGGGGCAGGGGGCATTTGACTGAAGCTTTCTTT.